This entry lists 14 T cell receptor beta chains sequenced from one sample in a study of blood T cell repertoires in COVID-19. Some clones are missing from TCRdb's copy, which holds only in-frame ones; the method was immunoSEQ multiplex PCR. Here the sample spans about 190,000 clones, around 80% being singletons. Sample: PBMCs or T cells enriched from blood (not recorded which). Every receptor here comes from a woman between 50 and 59 years old with acute COVID-19.

Judged by abundance, this clone is medium-sized. The chain carries TRBV27 and TRBJ2-1; 9 positions match TRBD1. V shed 7 bases and J 5 bases; nucleotides not matched to a gene: 9. The CDR3 sequence is 15 residues long. CDR1 is MNHEY and CDR2 is SMNVEV in the germline V gene (reference sequence). CDR3 in amino acids: CASNGGGTGHNEQFF. The CDR3 nucleotides are TGTGCCAGCAACGGAGGGGGGACAGGGCACAATGAGCAGTTCTTC.

The chain joins TRBV5-1 to TRBJ1-4; 9 bases agree with TRBD1. The germline gives CDR1 SGHRS, CDR2 YFSETQ. This CDR3 contains 17 residues. J was trimmed by 8 bases and V by 0 bases; bases with no gene match: 11. In DNA, the CDR3 is TGCGCCAGCAGCTTGGGCAACTTGGGACAGGGAGAAGAAAAACTGTTTTTT. It specifies CASSLGNLGQGEEKLFF.

The chain employs TRBV27 and TRBJ1-2; 7 bases are shared with TRBD1. Germline V lookup: CDR1 MNHEY, CDR2 SMNVEV (reference sequence). J lost 5 bases, V lost 5 bases, and 14 bases had no gene match. The CDR3 loop spans 16 amino acids. CDR3 DNA: TGTGCCAGCAGTCCCACTAGGGACAGTTCTTTTTATGGCTACACCTTC. Encoded protein: CASSPTRDSSFYGYTF.

The chain has TRBV3-1 (or the pseudogene TRBV3-2) and TRBJ2-5, with 7 nucleotides matching TRBD2. Per germline, CDR1 LGHDT and CDR2 YNNKEL (reference sequence). The CDR3 extends over 14 amino acids. V shed 4 bases, J shed 5 bases, and the junction held 7 bases outside the gene matches. As DNA, the CDR3 is TGTGCCAGCAGCCGACAGACTAGCTCCGAGACCCAGTACTTC. Its protein product is CASSRQTSSETQYF.

For the CDR3, the DNA is TGTGCCAGCAGCCCCCGGGGGAGCTCCTACAATGAGCAGTTCTTC. Its translation is CASSPRGSSYNEQFF. V gene TRBV5-6 combines with J gene TRBJ2-1, with a weak D call TRBD2 (6 bases). The V gene lost 4 bases and the J gene lost 0 bases, with 11 bases spanning the gap. Germline loops: CDR1 SGHDT, CDR2 YYEEEE. The CDR3 sequence is 15 residues long. The variable domain in full, with the rest retrieved from reference TRBV5-6 and TRBJ2-1, is DAGVTQSPTHLIKTRGQQVTLRCSPKSGHDTVSWYQQALGQGPQFIFQYYEEEERQRGNFPDRFSGHQFPNYSSELNVNALLLGDSALYLCASSPRGSSYNEQFFGPGTRLTVL.

This clone appeared a few times. The V call is TRBV3-1 (or the pseudogene TRBV3-2), the J call TRBJ1-5, with 11 bases fitting TRBD1. Germline CDR1 is LGHDT and CDR2 is YNNKEL (reference sequence). The CDR3 totals 16 residues. With V trimmed by 3 bases and J by 5 bases, 6 bases remained unmatched. In nucleotides, the CDR3 is TGTGCCAGCAGCCAGTGGACAGGGGGCGAAGATCAGCCCCAGCATTTT. It specifies CASSQWTGGEDQPQHF.

This clone has a handful of counts. The CDR3 spells CASSLRENQPQHF. Here the CDR3 DNA reads TGTGCCAGCAGTTTGCGGGAAAATCAGCCCCAGCATTTT. The chain has TRBV12-3 or TRBV12-4 and TRBJ1-5, with D unresolved. The length of the CDR3 is 13 residues. Trimming left V 3 bases short and J 4 bases short, with 7 bases between.

This chain joins TRBV5-1 and TRBJ2-1, with 7 bases identical to TRBD2. With V trimmed by 0 bases and J by 7 bases, 4 bases remained unmatched. The CDR3 has 14 residues. From germline, CDR1 is SGHRS and CDR2 YFSETQ. As DNA, the CDR3 is TGCGCCAGCAGCTTGGAGGGGCGGGGGAATGAGCAGTTCTTC. Translated: CASSLEGRGNEQFF. Full variable domain (missing parts from reference TRBV5-1 and TRBJ2-1): KAGVTQTPRYLIKTRGQQVTLSCSPISGHRSVSWYQQTPGQGLQFLFEYFSETQRNKGNFPGRFSGRQFSNSRSEMNVSTLELGDSALYLCASSLEGRGNEQFFGPGTRLTVL.

V gene TRBV4-1 combines with J gene TRBJ2-1; 8 bases are a match to TRBD2. CDR3 size: 17 residues. Unmatched junction bases numbered 8, after V lost 0 bases and J lost 4 bases. Germline lookup yields CDR1 MGHRA and CDR2 YSYEKL. The CDR3 coding sequence is TGCGCCAGCAGCCAAGATCCCCGCGGGGGGCCGTACAATGAGCAGTTCTTC. Translated: CASSQDPRGGPYNEQFF.

This rearrangement joins TRBV28 to TRBJ1-5; perhaps TRBD1 as D (6 bases). In germline, CDR1 is MDHEN, CDR2 SYDVKM. This CDR3 contains 15 residues. V was trimmed by 7 bases and J by 1 base, leaving 14 bases between them. The CDR3: CASITDRLSNQPQHF. In DNA form, the CDR3 reads TGTGCCAGCATCACCGACAGGCTGAGCAATCAGCCCCAGCATTTT.

The rearrangement uses TRBV21-1 and TRBJ1-5; the DNA was not compared with TRBD1, the D call given in the table. TRBV21-1 is shown as a pseudogene. This CDR3 has 16 residues. The CDR3 coding sequence is TGTGCCAGCAGCAAAGAGTCAGGGGTTTCCAATCAGCCCCAGCATTTT. Translated, it gives CASSKESGVSNQPQHF.

This clone appeared a single time. The chain is built from TRBV6-1 and TRBJ2-3, with 10 bases lining up with TRBD2. The trim removed 4 bases at V and 4 bases at J, leaving 2 bases unmatched. The CDR3 runs 14 residues. Germline-derived CDR1 and CDR2 are MNHNS and SASEGT. The CDR3 loop is CASSAAGGPDTQYF. For the CDR3, the DNA is TGTGCCAGCAGTGCAGCGGGGGGGCCAGATACGCAGTATTTT.

This clone came up once. V gene TRBV5-1 combines with J gene TRBJ1-2; tentative D call: TRBD1 (5 bases). Germline V gene sequence: CDR1 SGHRS, CDR2 YFSETQ. There are 15 residues in the CDR3. V was shortened by 1 base and J by 1 base, with 11 bases between the two germline ends. CDR3 nucleotides: TGCGCCAGCAGCTTGAATAGGGGCAATAACTATGGCTACACCTTC. As protein: CASSLNRGNNYGYTF.

The V call is TRBV5-1, the J call TRBJ1-1, with unresolved D. Germline values: CDR1 SGHRS, CDR2 YFSETQ. This CDR3 comprises 15 residues. With 2 bases removed from V and 4 bases from J, the gap between germline ends came to 15 bases. CDR3 protein: CASSFPSSGATEAFF. For the CDR3, the DNA is TGCGCCAGCAGCTTCCCCTCGTCGGGAGCCACTGAAGCTTTCTTT.